This TCR beta chain is from a study of identical twins. With respect to this clonotype: As yet, its antigen is unknown.

Through template switching, a universal primer site was introduced, and the cDNA contained unique molecular identifiers. Each CDR3 protein is one row after TCRdb ran MiXCR on the 5' RACE reads. The sample shows nearly 650,000 distinct CDR3 sequences, under 8.5% of them seen only once. The length of the CDR3 is 14 residues. Trimming cost V 8 bases and J 4 bases; bases outside gene matches: 2. CDR1 is KGHDR, CDR2 SFDVKD, per germline. Overall study findings and caveats: Memory repertoires lacked the insertion deficit that abundant cord blood beta clonotypes showed.

These data are also associated with another study on yellow fever vaccine responses in identical twins.

This clonotype originated in a woman aged 18 to 35 in good health. The sample was PBMCs. The chain is built from TRBV24-1 and TRBJ2-2; TRBD1 agrees at 11 bases. CDR3 protein: CATTGTGGTGELFF. The CDR3 DNA reads TGTGCCACCACTGGGACAGGGGGCACCGGGGAGCTGTTTTTT.